This entry features one T cell receptor (beta chain) sequence. Authors' methods: Scientists estimated how many nucleated cells there were by amplifying reference gene primers. The assay was immunoSEQ multiplex PCR, and TCRdb's table has in-frame clones only and misses some. That table supplies the V and J calls and clone size; D and trimming were determined from the DNA. The sample contains some 240,000 clones, around 87% of which appear only once. This record comes from a study of blood T cell repertoires in COVID-19. Study in general: The origin of the acute and convalescent COVID-19 samples was the United States, Italy and Spain. T cells, B-cell-depleted T cells, or PBMCs provided the cDNA or gDNA that served as material.

This CDR3 contains 13 residues. The chain uses TRBV21-1 and TRBJ2-1; the table calls TRBD2, which could not be checked here. TRBV21-1 is designated a pseudogene. Sequencing used peripheral blood. The clonotype was recovered from a man between 60 and 70 years old who had recovered from COVID-19. For the CDR3, the DNA is TGTGCCAGCGTCAGCGGGGGGGCAGATGAGCAGTTCTTC. This codes for CASVSGGADEQFF.